These 18 T cell receptor beta chains were all obtained from the same sample, sequenced in a study of T cell responses to AZD1222 COVID-19 vaccine. This table comes from immunoSEQ multiplex PCR, and its TCRdb copy is limited to in-frame clones, with some not included. The top ten clones hold over 2% of a sample with under 130,000 clones, 87% of them seen once. The sample here was peripheral blood, taken 28 days after the second AZD1222 dose. All receptors derive from an adult who received the AZD1222 COVID-19 vaccine.

The chain has TRBV27 and TRBJ1-2; D uncertain. The V end was cut by 0 bases, the J end by 4 bases, with 12 bases between. The CDR3 contains 15 residues. Germline assignment: CDR1 MNHEY and CDR2 SMNVEV (reference sequence). The CDR3 coding sequence is TGTGCCAGCAGTTTATCGGCAGAGCCGACCTATGGCTACACCTTC. This translates into CASSLSAEPTYGYTF.

This clone was seen only a few times. The rearrangement uses TRBV2 and TRBJ2-3; D gene unclear. Germline values: CDR1 SNHLY, CDR2 FYNNEI. Trimming took 5 bases from V and 4 from J, leaving 4 bases between them. This CDR3 has 11 residues. CDR3 loop: CASSYSDTQYF. The CDR3 bases are TGTGCCAGCAGTTATTCAGATACGCAGTATTTT.

For the CDR3, the DNA is TGTGCCAGCAGATCTAGGGGGGACTCTGGGGCCAACGTCCTGACTTTC. Encoded protein: CASRSRGDSGANVLTF. The V call is TRBV5-4, the J call TRBJ2-6, with D perhaps matching TRBD1 or TRBD2 (6 bases each). CDR1 and CDR2 from the germline V gene are SGHNT and YYREEE (reference sequence). The CDR3 has 16 amino acids. V shed 5 bases and J shed 0 bases, with 12 bases lying between them.

This clone was recorded only once. The chain recombines TRBV6-5 with TRBJ1-1; TRBD1 matches at 7 bases. The length of the CDR3 is 14 residues. Germline CDR1 reads MNHEY; CDR2 reads SVGAGI. The trim removed 1 base at V and 10 bases at J, leaving 9 bases unmatched. The CDR3 region is CASSYYGQAGAAFF. DNA for the CDR3: TGTGCCAGCAGTTACTACGGACAGGCGGGGGCAGCTTTCTTT.

As concerns this clone: A much larger clone is a single base away; this may be a read error. The chain carries TRBV12-3 or TRBV12-4 and TRBJ2-7; D gene ambiguous. The CDR3 covers 11 residues. V lost 3 bases and J 4 bases, leaving 4 bases between the germline ends. CDR3 DNA: TGTGCCAGCAGTTTCACATACGAGCAGTACTTC. Protein sequence: CASSFTYEQYF.

V and J are TRBV27 and TRBJ2-7, with D unclear. The CDR3 extends over 13 amino acids. Germline CDR1 is MNHEY and CDR2 is SMNVEV (reference sequence). V lost 5 bases, J lost 2 bases, and 10 bases lay in between. Written as DNA, the CDR3 is TGTGCCAGCAGTCCCACTGGAGCCTACGAGCAGTACTTC. It is translated as CASSPTGAYEQYF.

The V and J genes are TRBV12-3 or TRBV12-4 and TRBJ1-2; D remains unclear. This CDR3 comprises 12 residues. V was trimmed by 5 bases and J by 4 bases, leaving 8 bases between them. The CDR3 is CASSETSYGYTF. CDR3 DNA sequence: TGTGCCAGCAGTGAAACGAGCTATGGCTACACCTTC.

The chain couples TRBV28 to TRBJ1-2, with TRBD1 identical over 8 bases. This CDR3 comprises 15 residues. V dropped 4 bases and J dropped 3; count of bases not matched to a gene: 7. The germline gives CDR1 MDHEN, CDR2 SYDVKM. The CDR3 region is CASSSPGQGDYGYTF. The DNA for the CDR3 is TGTGCCAGCAGTTCTCCTGGACAGGGCGACTATGGCTACACCTTC.

V and J are TRBV5-4 and TRBJ2-1; D uncertain. Germline assignment: CDR1 SGHNT and CDR2 YYREEE (reference sequence). The CDR3 has 13 amino acids. The V end lost 0 bases, the J end lost 4 bases, and 5 bases lay between the germline ends. The CDR3: CASSLVGYNEQFF. Written as DNA, the CDR3 is TGTGCCAGCAGCTTGGTGGGGTACAATGAGCAGTTCTTC.

On this clone: Other DNA sequences in the sample encode the same CDR3. The CDR3 nucleotides are TGTGCCAGCAGCGTAGGGCAGGGGCCTAATGAAAAACTGTTTTTT. This gives the protein CASSVGQGPNEKLFF. The chain is built from TRBV9 and TRBJ1-4; a weak D match, TRBD1 (6 bases). Trimming pared 0 bases from V and 3 bases from J, leaving 9 bases between. Germline V CDR1 and CDR2: SGDLS, YYNGEE. This CDR3 has 15 residues.

This rearrangement joins TRBV12-3 or TRBV12-4 to TRBJ2-7; 11 bases map to TRBD1. V lost 6 bases to trimming and J lost 3 bases; unmatched junction nucleotides: 1. The CDR3 is made up of 13 amino acids. CDR3: CASSGTGGYEQYF. The CDR3 DNA sequence: TGTGCCAGCAGCGGGACAGGGGGCTACGAGCAGTACTTC.

The chain combines TRBV28 with TRBJ2-2; weak D call: TRBD2 (6 bases). V was clipped by 7 bases and J by 1 base, with 16 bases between them. Per germline, CDR1 MDHEN and CDR2 SYDVKM. The CDR3 contains 16 residues. CDR3 sequence reads: CASTAFGAGNTGELFF. CDR3 DNA sequence: TGTGCCAGCACCGCCTTTGGAGCGGGGAACACCGGGGAGCTGTTTTTT.

The rearrangement uses TRBV28 and TRBJ2-7; no reliable D call. The V gene lost 10 bases and the J gene lost 4 bases, with 17 bases spanning the gap. Germline CDR1 is MDHEN and CDR2 is SYDVKM. The CDR3 is made up of 13 amino acids. The CDR3 DNA reads TGTGCCAACAAGAGCAGGTCTCGATACGAGCAGTACTTC. It yields the protein CANKSRSRYEQYF.

This chain uses TRBV6-5 with TRBJ1-6; TRBD1 might be the D (5 bases). This CDR3 has 15 amino acids. Trimming pared 6 bases from V and 5 bases from J, leaving 14 bases between. Germline V CDR1 and CDR2: MNHEY, SVGAGI. The DNA of the CDR3 is TGTGCCAGCAGGGAGACAGCGGCAAATAATTCACCCCTCCACTTT. Translation: CASRETAANNSPLHF.

The table lists this clone with a count of one. The rearrangement uses TRBV3-1 (or the pseudogene TRBV3-2) and TRBJ2-1, with 10 bases that match TRBD1. CDR1 is LGHDT, CDR2 YNNKEL, per germline (reference sequence). Trimming at V came to 3 bases and at J to 0 bases, leaving 8 bases not matched to a gene. The CDR3 extends over 18 amino acids. CDR3 DNA: TGTGCCAGCAGCCATTGGACAGGGGGGTCTAGCTCCTACAATGAGCAGTTCTTC. Amino acid sequence: CASSHWTGGSSSYNEQFF.

The chain links TRBV30 to TRBJ1-5; 7 bases map to TRBD1. CDR3 length equals 14 residues. J gave up 5 bases and V 6 bases, and 10 bases lay outside the gene matches. Germline V gene lookup returns CDR1 GTSNPN and CDR2 SVGIG (reference sequence). The CDR3 DNA sequence: TGTGCCTGCCGAACCGGGACAGATTATCAGCCCCAGCATTTT. It translates to CACRTGTDYQPQHF.

The rearrangement uses TRBV5-1 and TRBJ1-4; a possible D gene is TRBD1 (6 bases). The CDR3 consists of 14 residues. Trimming stripped 7 bases from V and 8 bases from J, with 18 bases between. Germline V gene data show CDR1 as SGHRS and CDR2 as YFSETQ. The chain's CDR3 is CASSRGHDGEKLFF. The CDR3 DNA reads TGCGCCAGCTCTCGGGGGCACGATGGGGAAAAACTGTTTTTT.

A few counts support this clone. The chain joins TRBV7-2 to TRBJ2-7; 12 nucleotides agree with TRBD2. Germline trimming cut 5 bases from V and 2 bases from J; bases unmatched to any gene: 7. This CDR3 spans 16 amino acids. Germline V gene data show CDR1 as SGHTA and CDR2 as FQGNSA. In nucleotides, the CDR3 is TGTGCCAGCAGCGTACTAGCGGGAGGTGGACCCTACGAGCAGTACTTC. Translated: CASSVLAGGGPYEQYF.